A selection of T cell receptor beta chains follows, all from one sample in a study of CD8+CD57+ T cells in acquired aplastic anemia. TCRdb reprocessed the reads via MiXCR and lists one record per CDR3 protein. In the table there are 220,000 or so distinct CDR3 sequences, approximately 65% of which are singletons. Sequenced: sorted CD4+, CD8+, or CD8+CD57+ T cells (not recorded which) from PBMCs. These receptors all come from a human donor with aplastic anemia. The CDR3 runs from the conserved cysteine through the conserved F or W. Fields, in order: V gene, CDR3 protein.

V: TRBV9
CDR3: CASSRLAGLTDTQYF

V: TRBV7-2
CDR3: CASSFYPNQPQHF

V: TRBV7-3
CDR3: CASSLGGLATSTDTQYF

V: TRBV20-1
CDR3: CSARDIGTLKPSEQYF

V: TRBV20-1
CDR3: CSASSGGSTDTQYF

V: TRBV19
CDR3: CASSLAGVNHAQYF

V: TRBV13
CDR3: CASSQGGSGANVLTF

V: TRBV9
CDR3: CASSVEGQLTAPLHF

V: TRBV7-9
CDR3: CASSSPLTEAFF

V: TRBV7-2
CDR3: CASSPGRRNTEAFF

V: TRBV19
CDR3: CASSTGGRPREPQHF

V: TRBV10-3
CDR3: CAISSGSSGPQGWGQFF

V: TRBV10-3
CDR3: CAISRASGGDYEQYF

V: TRBV5-5
CDR3: CASSLGAGSSSYEQYF

V: TRBV19
CDR3: CASSTLDSNQPQHF

V: TRBV6-5
CDR3: CASRKDGTDTQYF

V: TRBV2
CDR3: CASSDVDRDTQYF

V: TRBV5-6
CDR3: CASSFKTGIYEQYF